This is a list of T cell receptor beta chains from one sample in a study of control samples from healthy donors and cancer patients. The table came from immunoSEQ multiplex PCR; TCRdb's copy has only in-frame clones and leaves some out. The sample includes around 110,000 clones, roughly nine tenths seen only once; the top ten take 1.1%. The sample was PBMCs. These receptors were collected from a woman in her forties or fifties with colorectal cancer. The CDR3 runs from the conserved cysteine through the conserved F or W. A D gene is named only where the DNA matches it firmly. Rows may omit the clone size; those that give it use once, few, many or a size class.

D gene | clone size | J gene | V gene | CDR3 protein | CDR3 DNA
. | . | TRBJ2-7 | TRBV7-6 | CASSLAGGSAEQYF | TGTGCCAGCAGCTTAGCGGGAGGTTCCGCCGAGCAGTACTTC
. | . | TRBJ1-1 | TRBV2 | CASRAQGGVSEAFF | TGTGCCAGCAGGGCACAGGGAGGGGTCTCTGAAGCTTTCTTT
. | . | TRBJ1-5 | TRBV27 | CASSLGGNRNQPQHF | TGTGCCAGCAGTTTAGGAGGGAATCGCAATCAGCCCCAGCATTTT
. | . | TRBJ1-6 | TRBV11-2 | CASSLSRNSPLHF | TGTGCCAGCAGCTTATCGAGGAATTCACCCCTCCACTTT
TRBD2 | . | TRBJ2-2 | TRBV9 | CASSVRTSGNTGELFF | TGTGCCAGCAGCGTACGGACTAGCGGGAACACCGGGGAGCTGTTTTTT
. | . | TRBJ2-1 | TRBV7-9 | CASSFPEAGGNNEQFF | TGTGCCAGCAGCTTCCCGGAAGCAGGGGGGAACAATGAGCAGTTCTTC
TRBD1 | . | TRBJ2-5 | TRBV19 | CASSTGQQETQYF | TGTGCCAGTAGTACGGGACAGCAAGAGACCCAGTACTTC
TRBD1 | once | TRBJ1-6 | TRBV18 | CASSPSGTGEAPLHF | TGTGCCAGCTCCCCTTCGGGGACAGGGGAGGCACCCCTCCACTTT
. | . | TRBJ1-3 | TRBV10-2 | CASSEWLSGNTIYF | TGCGCCAGCAGTGAATGGCTTTCTGGAAACACCATATATTTT
TRBD2 | . | TRBJ2-7 | TRBV28 | CASSSSSGGSPDEQYF | TGTGCCAGCAGTTCGTCTTCGGGCGGGAGTCCCGACGAGCAGTACTTC
. | . | TRBJ2-7 | TRBV7-2 | CASSLVLFGQAYEQYF | TGTGCCAGCAGCTTAGTCTTGTTCGGCCAAGCCTACGAGCAGTACTTC
. | . | TRBJ1-5 | TRBV6-1 | CASSEANWGGVNQPQHF | TGTGCCAGCAGTGAAGCTAATTGGGGAGGGGTTAATCAGCCCCAGCATTTT
. | . | TRBJ2-2 | TRBV6-5 | CASRQNTGELFF | TGTGCCAGCAGACAGAACACCGGGGAGCTGTTTTTT
. | once | TRBJ1-4 | TRBV7-6 | CASSSEPSREKLFF | TGTGCCAGCAGCTCGGAACCGTCGCGGGAAAAACTGTTTTTT
. | . | TRBJ1-3 | TRBV5-5 | CASSLKDYSGNTIYF | TGTGCCAGCAGCTTGAAGGACTACTCTGGAAACACCATATATTTT
. | . | TRBJ1-5 | TRBV9 | CASSVDSFFQPQHF | TGTGCCAGCAGCGTCGACTCTTTTTTTCAGCCCCAGCATTTT
. | . | TRBJ2-7 | TRBV2 | CASSAYEQYF | TGTGCCAGCAGTGCCTACGAGCAGTACTTC
. | . | TRBJ2-1 | TRBV27 | CASSFGREQFF | TGTGCCAGCAGTTTCGGGCGGGAGCAGTTCTTC
TRBD2 | . | TRBJ2-3 | TRBV9 | CASSATGLASTDTQYF | TGTGCCAGCAGCGCCACCGGACTAGCTAGCACAGATACGCAGTATTTT
. | . | TRBJ2-3 | TRBV29-1 | CSFRGGKDTQYF | TGCAGCTTCCGAGGGGGGAAAGATACGCAGTATTTT
. | . | TRBJ1-4 | TRBV5-1 | CASSPLGMLSEKLFF | TGCGCCAGCAGCCCCCTGGGTATGCTCTCTGAAAAACTGTTTTTT
. | . | TRBJ1-4 | TRBV18 | CASSPSGNREKLFF | TGTGCCAGCTCCCCCTCCGGGAATCGGGAAAAACTGTTTTTT
TRBD1 | few | TRBJ2-7 | TRBV7-9 | CASSRQGAMSYEQYF | TGTGCCAGCAGCCGACAGGGGGCGATGTCCTACGAGCAGTACTTC
. | . | TRBJ1-1 | TRBV19 | CASTPGSNTEAFF | TGTGCCAGTACCCCAGGAAGTAACACTGAAGCTTTCTTT
. | . | TRBJ1-1 | TRBV29-1 | CSVGGGTYTEAFF | TGCAGCGTTGGAGGGGGGACCTACACTGAAGCTTTCTTT
. | . | TRBJ2-5 | TRBV5-1 | CASSPGGEETQYF | TGCGCCAGCAGCCCTGGAGGGGAAGAGACCCAGTACTTC
. | . | TRBJ1-2 | TRBV7-3 | CASSPTRGEGYTF | TGTGCCAGCAGCCCAACAAGGGGGGAGGGCTACACCTTC
TRBD1 | . | TRBJ2-7 | TRBV3-1/TRBV3-2 | CASSQGLTGGVLSYEQYF | TGTGCCAGCAGCCAAGGACTGACAGGGGGAGTCCTTTCCTACGAGCAGTACTTC
TRBD1 | once | TRBJ2-4 | TRBV28 | CASSSAGQGVDIQYF | TGTGCCAGCAGTAGCGCGGGACAGGGGGTAGACATTCAGTACTTC
. | once | TRBJ2-3 | TRBV29-1 | CSVADRSHTDTQYF | TGCAGCGTTGCCGACAGATCTCACACAGATACGCAGTATTTT
TRBD2 | . | TRBJ2-1 | TRBV15 | CATSRGLAGVSEQFF | TGTGCCACCAGCAGAGGACTAGCGGGAGTAAGTGAGCAGTTCTTC
. | . | TRBJ2-2 | TRBV11-3 | CASSLNGLGPGELFF | TGTGCCAGCAGCTTAAATGGTCTTGGACCCGGGGAGCTGTTTTTT
. | . | TRBJ2-7 | TRBV30 | CAWSDLTGSHLYEQYF | TGTGCCTGGAGCGACCTCACAGGTTCTCATTTATACGAGCAGTACTTC
. | . | TRBJ2-7 | TRBV3-1/TRBV3-2 | CASSRRMDYEQYF | TGTGCCAGCAGTAGGCGGATGGACTACGAGCAGTACTTC
TRBD1 | . | TRBJ1-1 | TRBV19 | CASSIAGTGAFF | TGTGCCAGTAGTATAGCGGGGACAGGAGCTTTCTTT
. | . | TRBJ2-5 | TRBV9 | CASSVGGTDVETQYF | TGTGCCAGCAGCGTCGGCGGTACTGATGTGGAGACCCAGTACTTC
. | . | TRBJ1-1 | TRBV7-2 | CASSLYGQVDTEAFF | TGTGCCAGCAGCTTATACGGCCAGGTGGACACTGAAGCTTTCTTT
TRBD1 | . | TRBJ1-1 | TRBV5-1 | CASSLEPPGGNTEAFF | TGCGCCAGCAGCTTGGAACCCCCAGGGGGTAACACTGAAGCTTTCTTT
. | once | TRBJ2-3 | TRBV29-1 | CSVAAVASTDTQYF | TGCAGCGTTGCGGCGGTTGCTAGCACAGATACGCAGTATTTT
. | . | TRBJ1-1 | TRBV5-4 | CASSLSQGNTEAFF | TGTGCCAGCAGCTTGTCTCAGGGGAACACTGAAGCTTTCTTT
. | . | TRBJ1-4 | TRBV28 | CASSSGAGGGGNEKLFF | TGTGCCAGCAGTTCCGGTGCGGGGGGTGGTGGTAATGAAAAACTGTTTTTT
TRBD2 | . | TRBJ2-7 | TRBV6-5 | CASSLGGGTYEQYF | TGTGCCAGCAGTTTGGGGGGGGGTACCTACGAGCAGTACTTC
. | . | TRBJ1-1 | TRBV19 | CASSGRYTEAFF | TGTGCCAGTAGCGGTCGATACACTGAAGCTTTCTTT
. | . | TRBJ1-2 | TRBV3-1/TRBV3-2 | CASSPGTMGTYGYTF | TGTGCCAGCAGCCCTGGAACAATGGGGACGTATGGCTACACCTTC
. | . | TRBJ1-1 | TRBV24-1 | CATRAEGRRAFF | TGTGCCACCAGGGCTGAGGGCCGACGGGCTTTCTTT
. | . | TRBJ1-5 | TRBV19 | CASRPLDGGSNQPQHF | TGTGCCAGTAGGCCCCTCGATGGTGGGAGCAATCAGCCCCAGCATTTT
TRBD1 | . | TRBJ1-2 | TRBV5-6 | CASSFRGQLLKGGYTF | TGTGCCAGCAGCTTCAGGGGGCAGTTACTCAAGGGTGGCTACACCTTC
. | . | TRBJ1-4 | TRBV2 | CASSELEGGREKLFF | TGTGCCAGCAGTGAATTGGAAGGGGGACGAGAAAAACTGTTTTTT
TRBD2 | . | TRBJ2-1 | TRBV3-1/TRBV3-2 | CASSQIPGLAGEQFF | TGTGCCAGCAGCCAAATCCCTGGACTAGCGGGCGAGCAGTTCTTC
. | . | TRBJ1-4 | TRBV2 | CASSESRGNRLFF | TGTGCCAGCAGTGAATCGAGAGGGAACAGACTGTTTTTT
. | once | TRBJ2-7 | TRBV7-6 | CASSSGGVFDEQYF | TGTGCCAGCAGCTCCGGCGGGGTTTTTGACGAGCAGTACTTC
TRBD1 | . | TRBJ1-2 | TRBV10-3 | CAISESTGDYGYTF | TGTGCCATCAGTGAATCTACAGGGGACTATGGCTACACCTTC
TRBD2 | . | TRBJ2-7 | TRBV9 | CASSGGAGGLYEQYF | TGTGCCAGCAGCGGAGGGGCGGGAGGGCTCTACGAGCAGTACTTC
TRBD1 | . | TRBJ2-5 | TRBV27 | CASSSQNNGQGSEETQYF | TGTGCCAGCAGTTCCCAAAATAACGGACAGGGTTCGGAGGAGACCCAGTACTTC
TRBD2 | . | TRBJ2-7 | TRBV9 | CASSPSGRLEQYF | TGTGCCAGCAGCCCTAGCGGGAGGCTCGAGCAGTACTTC
. | . | TRBJ1-1 | TRBV19 | CASSIGDYPEAFF | TGTGCCAGTAGTATAGGCGACTACCCTGAAGCTTTCTTT
. | . | TRBJ1-5 | TRBV28 | CASSRQANQPQHF | TGTGCCAGCAGCCGACAGGCCAATCAGCCCCAGCATTTT
. | . | TRBJ1-4 | TRBV14 | CASSQGGPGTNEKLFF | TGTGCCAGCAGCCAAGGAGGGCCGGGCACTAATGAAAAACTGTTTTTT